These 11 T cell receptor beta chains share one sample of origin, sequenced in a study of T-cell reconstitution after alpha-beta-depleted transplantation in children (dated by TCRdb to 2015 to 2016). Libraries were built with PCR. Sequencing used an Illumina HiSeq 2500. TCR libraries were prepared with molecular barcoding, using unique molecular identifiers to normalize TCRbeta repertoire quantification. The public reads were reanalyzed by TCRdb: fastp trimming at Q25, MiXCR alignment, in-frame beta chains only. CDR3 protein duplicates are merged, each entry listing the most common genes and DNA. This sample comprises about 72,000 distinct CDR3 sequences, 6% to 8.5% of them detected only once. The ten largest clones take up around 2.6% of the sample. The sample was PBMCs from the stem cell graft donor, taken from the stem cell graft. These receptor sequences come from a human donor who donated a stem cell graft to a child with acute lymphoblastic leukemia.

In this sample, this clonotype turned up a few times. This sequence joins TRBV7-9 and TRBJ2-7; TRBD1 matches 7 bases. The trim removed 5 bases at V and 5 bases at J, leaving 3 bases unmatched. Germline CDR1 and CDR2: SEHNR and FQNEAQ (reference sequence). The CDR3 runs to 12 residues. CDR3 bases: TGTGCCAGCAGCGACAGGGAAAACGAGCAGTACTTC. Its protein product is CASSDRENEQYF.

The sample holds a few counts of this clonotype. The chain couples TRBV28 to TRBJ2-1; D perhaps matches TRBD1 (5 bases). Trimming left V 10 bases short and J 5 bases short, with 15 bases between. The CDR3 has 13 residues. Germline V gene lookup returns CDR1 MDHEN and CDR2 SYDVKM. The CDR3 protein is CATLDIRNNEQFF. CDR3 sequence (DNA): TGTGCCACTTTGGACATTCGAAACAATGAGCAGTTCTTC.

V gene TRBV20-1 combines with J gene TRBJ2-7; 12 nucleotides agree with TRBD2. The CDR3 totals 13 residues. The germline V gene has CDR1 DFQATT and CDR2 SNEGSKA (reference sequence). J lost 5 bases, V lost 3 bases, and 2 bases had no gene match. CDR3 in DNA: TGCAGTGCTAGTCGACTAGCGGGAGACGAGCAGTACTTC. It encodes CSASRLAGDEQYF.

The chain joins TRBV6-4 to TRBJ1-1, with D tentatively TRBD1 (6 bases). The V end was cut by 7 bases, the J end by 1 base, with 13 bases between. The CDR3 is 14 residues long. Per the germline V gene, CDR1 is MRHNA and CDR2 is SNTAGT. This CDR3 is CASKLTGQNTEAFF. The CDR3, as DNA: TGTGCCAGCAAGTTGACAGGCCAGAACACTGAAGCTTTCTTT.

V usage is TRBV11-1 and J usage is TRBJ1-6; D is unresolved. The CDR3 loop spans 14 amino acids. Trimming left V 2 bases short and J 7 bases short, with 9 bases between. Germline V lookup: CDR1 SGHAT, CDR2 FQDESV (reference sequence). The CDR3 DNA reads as TGTGCCAGCAGCTTACCCAGGCCCAATTCACCCCTCCACTTT. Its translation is CASSLPRPNSPLHF.

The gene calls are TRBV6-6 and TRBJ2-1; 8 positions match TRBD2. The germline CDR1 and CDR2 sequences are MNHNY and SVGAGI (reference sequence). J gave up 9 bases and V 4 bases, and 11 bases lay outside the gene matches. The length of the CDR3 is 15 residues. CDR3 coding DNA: TGTGCCAGCAGTTTAGGCGGGGGGCCCGTCGGTGAGCAGTTCTTC. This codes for CASSLGGGPVGEQFF.

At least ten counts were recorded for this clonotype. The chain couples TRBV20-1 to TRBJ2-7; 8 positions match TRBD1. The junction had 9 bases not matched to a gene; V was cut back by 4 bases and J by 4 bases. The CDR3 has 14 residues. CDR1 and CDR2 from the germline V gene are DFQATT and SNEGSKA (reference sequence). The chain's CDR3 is CSAIRTGSGYEQYF. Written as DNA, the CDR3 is TGCAGTGCTATCAGGACAGGGAGTGGGTACGAGCAGTACTTC.

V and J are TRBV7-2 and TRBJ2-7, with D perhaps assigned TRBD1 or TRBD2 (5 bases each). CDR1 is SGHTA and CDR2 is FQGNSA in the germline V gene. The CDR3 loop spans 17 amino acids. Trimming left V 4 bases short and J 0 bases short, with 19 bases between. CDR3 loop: CTSSSPGEGPNSYEQYF. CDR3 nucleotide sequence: TGTACCAGCAGCTCGCCCGGCGAGGGGCCCAACTCCTACGAGCAGTACTTC. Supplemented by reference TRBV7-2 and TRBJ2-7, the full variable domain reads GAGVSQSPSNKVTEKGKDVELRCDPISGHTALYWYRQSLGQGLEFLIYFQGNSAPDKSGLPSDRFSAERTGGSVSTLTIQRTQQEDSAVYLCTSSSPGEGPNSYEQYFGPGTRLTVT.

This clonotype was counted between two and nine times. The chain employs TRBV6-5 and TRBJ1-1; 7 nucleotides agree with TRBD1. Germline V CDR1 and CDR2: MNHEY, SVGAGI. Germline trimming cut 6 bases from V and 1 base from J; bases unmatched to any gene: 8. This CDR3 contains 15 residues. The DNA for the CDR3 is TGTGCCAGCAGCCCTGAGGACAGGACGAACACTGAAGCTTTCTTT. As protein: CASSPEDRTNTEAFF.

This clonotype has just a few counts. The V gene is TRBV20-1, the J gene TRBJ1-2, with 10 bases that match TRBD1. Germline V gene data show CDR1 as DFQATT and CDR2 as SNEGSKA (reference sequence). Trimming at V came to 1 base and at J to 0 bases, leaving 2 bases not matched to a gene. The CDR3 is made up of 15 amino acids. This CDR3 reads CSARVGQGANYGYTF. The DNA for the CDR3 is TGCAGTGCTAGAGTAGGACAGGGGGCTAACTATGGCTACACCTTC.

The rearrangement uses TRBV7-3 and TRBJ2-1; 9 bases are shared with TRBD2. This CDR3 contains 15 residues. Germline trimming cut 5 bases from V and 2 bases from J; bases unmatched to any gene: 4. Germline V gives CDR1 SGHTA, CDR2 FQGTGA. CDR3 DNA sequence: TGTGCCAGCAGCCTCTCTAGCGGGACCTACAATGAGCAGTTCTTC. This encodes CASSLSSGTYNEQFF. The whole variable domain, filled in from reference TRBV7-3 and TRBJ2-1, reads GAGVSQTPSNKVTEKGKYVELRCDPISGHTALYWYRQSLGQGPEFLIYFQGTGAADDSGLPNDRFFAVRPEGSVSTLKIQRTERGDSAVYLCASSLSSGTYNEQFFGPGTRLTVL.